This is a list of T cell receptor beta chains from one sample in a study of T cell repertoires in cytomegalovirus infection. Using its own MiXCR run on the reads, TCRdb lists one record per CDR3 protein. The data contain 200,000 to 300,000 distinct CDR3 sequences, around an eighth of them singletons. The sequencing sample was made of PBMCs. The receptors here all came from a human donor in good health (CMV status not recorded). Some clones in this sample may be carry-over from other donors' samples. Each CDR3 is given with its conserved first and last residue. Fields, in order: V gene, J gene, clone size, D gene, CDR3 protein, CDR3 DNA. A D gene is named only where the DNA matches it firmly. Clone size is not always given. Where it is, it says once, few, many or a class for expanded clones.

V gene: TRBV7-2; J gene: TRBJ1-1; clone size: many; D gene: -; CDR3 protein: CASSPPVNTEAFF; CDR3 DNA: TGTGCCAGCAGCCCACCGGTGAACACTGAAGCTTTCTTT
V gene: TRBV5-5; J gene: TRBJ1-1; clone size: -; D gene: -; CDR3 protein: CASSLSLRQAFF; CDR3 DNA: TGTGCCAGCAGCTTGAGTTTACGACAAGCTTTCTTT
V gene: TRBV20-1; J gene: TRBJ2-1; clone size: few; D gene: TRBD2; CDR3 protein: CSARVASGSRGEQFF; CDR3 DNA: TGCAGTGCTAGAGTTGCTAGCGGGTCTAGGGGGGAGCAGTTCTTC
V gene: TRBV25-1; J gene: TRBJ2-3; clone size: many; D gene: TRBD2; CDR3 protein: CASSDPRGGGSTDTQYF; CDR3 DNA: TGTGCCAGCAGTGACCCTCGGGGGGGCGGGAGCACAGATACGCAGTATTTT
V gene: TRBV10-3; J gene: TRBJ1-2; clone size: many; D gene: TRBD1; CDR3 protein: CAISEPRQGTSGYTF; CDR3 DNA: TGTGCCATCAGTGAGCCTCGACAGGGTACGAGCGGCTACACCTTC
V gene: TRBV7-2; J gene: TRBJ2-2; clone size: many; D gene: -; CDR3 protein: CASSLAGADTGELFF; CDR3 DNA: TGTGCCAGCAGCTTAGCGGGGGCGGACACCGGGGAGCTGTTTTTT
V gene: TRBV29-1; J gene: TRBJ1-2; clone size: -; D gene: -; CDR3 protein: CSAYNNYYGYTF; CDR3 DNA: TGCAGCGCCTACAACAATTACTATGGCTACACCTTC
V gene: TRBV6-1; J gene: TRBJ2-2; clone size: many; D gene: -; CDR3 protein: CASSYQGSGELFF; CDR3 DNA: TGTGCCAGCAGTTATCAGGGAAGCGGGGAGCTGTTTTTT
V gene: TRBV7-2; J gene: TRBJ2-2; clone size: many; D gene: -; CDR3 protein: CASRPVDTGELFF; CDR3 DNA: TGTGCCAGCAGACCTGTTGACACCGGGGAGCTGTTTTTT
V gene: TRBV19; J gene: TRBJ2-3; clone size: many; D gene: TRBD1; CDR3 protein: CASRQGASGDTQYF; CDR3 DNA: TGTGCCAGTAGACAGGGGGCATCTGGGGATACGCAGTATTTT
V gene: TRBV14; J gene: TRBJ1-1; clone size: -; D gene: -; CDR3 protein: CASSLGGAAEAFF; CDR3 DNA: TGTGCCAGCAGCTTGGGAGGTGCTGCTGAAGCTTTCTTT
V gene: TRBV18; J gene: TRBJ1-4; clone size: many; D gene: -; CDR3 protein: CASSPTGEGGKLFF; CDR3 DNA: TGTGCCAGCTCACCAACCGGGGAGGGAGGAAAACTGTTTTTT
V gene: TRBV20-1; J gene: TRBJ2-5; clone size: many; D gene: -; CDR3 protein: CSATVGGETQYF; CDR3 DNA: TGCAGTGCTACAGTGGGGGGAGAGACCCAGTACTTC
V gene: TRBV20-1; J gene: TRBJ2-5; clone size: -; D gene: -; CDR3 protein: CSATTEETQYF; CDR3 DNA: TGCAGTGCTACCACAGAAGAGACCCAGTACTTC
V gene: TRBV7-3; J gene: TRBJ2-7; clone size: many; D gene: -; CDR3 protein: CASRTLAPRNYEQYF; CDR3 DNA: TGTGCCAGCAGAACCTTAGCCCCTAGAAACTACGAGCAGTACTTC
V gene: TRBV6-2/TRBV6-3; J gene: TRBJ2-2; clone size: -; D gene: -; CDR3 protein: CASNADHNTGELFF; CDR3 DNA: TGTGCCAGCAACGCGGACCATAACACCGGGGAGCTGTTTTTT
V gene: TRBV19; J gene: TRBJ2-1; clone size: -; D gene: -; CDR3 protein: CASGSTTGMSEFF; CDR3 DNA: TGTGCCAGTGGGAGTACGACAGGAATGAGTGAGTTCTTC
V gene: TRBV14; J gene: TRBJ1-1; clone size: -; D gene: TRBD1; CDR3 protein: CASSLGQGASEAFF; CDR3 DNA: TGTGCCAGCAGCCTGGGACAGGGGGCAAGTGAAGCTTTCTTT
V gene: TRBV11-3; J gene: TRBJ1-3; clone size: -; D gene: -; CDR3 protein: CASRPNTHLDTIYF; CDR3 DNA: TGTGCCAGCAGACCGAATACCCACCTGGACACCATATATTTT
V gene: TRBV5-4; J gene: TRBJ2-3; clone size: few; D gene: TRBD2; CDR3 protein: CASSYGLAADTQYF; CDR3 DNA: TGTGCCAGCAGCTATGGACTAGCGGCAGATACGCAGTATTTT
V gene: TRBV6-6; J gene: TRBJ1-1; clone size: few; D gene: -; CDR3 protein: CASSLPAPAPAFF; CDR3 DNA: TGTGCCAGCAGTTTACCGGCTCCCGCCCCAGCTTTCTTT
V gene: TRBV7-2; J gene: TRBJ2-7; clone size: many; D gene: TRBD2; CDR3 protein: CASSFAGVPGEQYF; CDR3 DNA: TGTGCCAGCAGTTTTGCGGGAGTCCCGGGGGAGCAGTACTTC
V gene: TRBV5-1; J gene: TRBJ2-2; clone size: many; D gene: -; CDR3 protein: CASSAGTGELFF; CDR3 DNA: TGCGCCAGCAGCGCCGGGACCGGGGAGCTGTTTTTT
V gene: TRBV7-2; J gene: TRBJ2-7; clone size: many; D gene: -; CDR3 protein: CASSDAGALRVF; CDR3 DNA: TGTGCCAGCAGCGACGCAGGGGCTCTGAGGGTCTTC
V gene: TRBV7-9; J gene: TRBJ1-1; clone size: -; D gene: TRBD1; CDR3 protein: CASSSHSQGSSEAFF; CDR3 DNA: TGTGCCAGCAGCTCCCATTCACAGGGGTCCAGTGAAGCTTTCTTT
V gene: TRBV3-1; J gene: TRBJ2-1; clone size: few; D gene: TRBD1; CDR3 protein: CASSQDRGRYNEQFF; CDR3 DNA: TGTGCCAGCAGCCAAGACAGGGGGCGGTACAATGAGCAGTTCTTC
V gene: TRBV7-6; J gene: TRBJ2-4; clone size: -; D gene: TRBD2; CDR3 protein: CASSQREDVNIQYF; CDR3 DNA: TGTGCCAGCAGCCAGCGGGAGGATGTAAACATTCAGTACTTC
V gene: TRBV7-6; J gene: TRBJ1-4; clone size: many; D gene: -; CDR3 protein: CASSLGRLNNEKLFF; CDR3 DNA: TGTGCCAGCAGCTTGGGCAGGCTCAATAATGAAAAACTGTTTTTT
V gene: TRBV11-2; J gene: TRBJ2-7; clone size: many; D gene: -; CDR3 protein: CASSFRHFYEQYF; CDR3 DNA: TGTGCCAGCAGCTTTCGCCATTTCTACGAGCAGTACTTC
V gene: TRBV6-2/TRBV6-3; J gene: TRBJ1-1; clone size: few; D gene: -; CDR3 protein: CASSYRGGWNTEAFF; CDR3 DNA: TGTGCCAGCAGTTACCGGGGAGGTTGGAACACTGAAGCTTTCTTT
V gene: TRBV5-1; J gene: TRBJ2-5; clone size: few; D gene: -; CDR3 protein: CASTFGSVTQETQYF; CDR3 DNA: TGCGCCAGCACCTTTGGATCTGTGACACAAGAGACCCAGTACTTC
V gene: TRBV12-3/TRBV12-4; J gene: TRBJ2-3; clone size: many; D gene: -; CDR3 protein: CASSDSGTDTQYF; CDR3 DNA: TGTGCCAGCAGCGACTCAGGGACAGATACGCAGTATTTT
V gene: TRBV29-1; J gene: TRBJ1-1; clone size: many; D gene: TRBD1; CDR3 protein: CSVEDRDRDSEAFF; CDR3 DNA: TGCAGCGTTGAAGATCGGGACAGGGACTCAGAAGCTTTCTTT
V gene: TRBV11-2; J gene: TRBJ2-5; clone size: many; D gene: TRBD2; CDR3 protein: CASSLSETSVKETQYF; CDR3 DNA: TGTGCCAGCAGCTTATCCGAAACTAGCGTGAAAGAGACCCAGTACTTC
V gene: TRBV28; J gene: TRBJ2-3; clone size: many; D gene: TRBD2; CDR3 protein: CASSGLPGLARVGDTQYF; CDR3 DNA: TGTGCCAGCAGTGGACTCCCGGGACTAGCGCGGGTGGGAGATACGCAGTATTTT
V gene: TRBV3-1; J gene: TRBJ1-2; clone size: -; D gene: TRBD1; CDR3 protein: CASSPTGAGGYTF; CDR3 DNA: TGTGCCAGCAGCCCCACAGGGGCCGGTGGCTACACCTTC
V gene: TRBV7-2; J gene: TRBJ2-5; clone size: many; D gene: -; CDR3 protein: CASSSPRGSTKETQYF; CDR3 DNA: TGTGCCAGCAGCTCTCCCCGGGGCTCCACTAAAGAGACCCAGTACTTC
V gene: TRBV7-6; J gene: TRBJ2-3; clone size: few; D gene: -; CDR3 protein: CASSLFSSDTQYF; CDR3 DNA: TGTGCCAGCAGCTTATTCAGTTCAGATACGCAGTATTTT
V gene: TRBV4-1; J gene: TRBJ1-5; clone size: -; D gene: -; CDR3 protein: CASSQGTRGGNQPQHF; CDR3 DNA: TGCGCCAGCAGCCAAGGGACCCGGGGAGGCAATCAGCCCCAGCATTTT
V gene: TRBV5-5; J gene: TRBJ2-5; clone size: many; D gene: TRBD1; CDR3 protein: CASSFQGAETQYF; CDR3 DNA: TGTGCCAGCAGCTTCCAGGGGGCAGAGACCCAGTACTTC
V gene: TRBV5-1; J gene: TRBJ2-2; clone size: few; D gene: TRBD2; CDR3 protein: CASSFQSSGGNTGELFF; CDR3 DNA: TGCGCCAGCAGCTTCCAGAGTAGCGGGGGGAACACCGGGGAGCTGTTTTTT
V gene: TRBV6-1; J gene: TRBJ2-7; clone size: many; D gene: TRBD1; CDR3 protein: CASSYGQGSYEQYF; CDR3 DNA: TGTGCCAGCAGTTATGGACAGGGCTCCTACGAGCAGTACTTC
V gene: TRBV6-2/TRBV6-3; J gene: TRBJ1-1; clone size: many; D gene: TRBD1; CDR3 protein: CASSYIGQAEAFF; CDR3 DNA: TGTGCCAGCAGTTATATAGGACAGGCTGAAGCTTTCTTT
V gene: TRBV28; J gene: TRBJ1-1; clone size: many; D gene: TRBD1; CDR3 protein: CASSLHGRGTEAFF; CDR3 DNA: TGTGCCAGCAGTTTACACGGCAGGGGGACTGAAGCTTTCTTT
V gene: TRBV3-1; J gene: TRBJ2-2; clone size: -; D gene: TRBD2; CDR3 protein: CASSPTGGGSGELFF; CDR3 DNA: TGTGCCAGCAGCCCTACCGGCGGGGGTAGCGGGGAGCTGTTTTTT
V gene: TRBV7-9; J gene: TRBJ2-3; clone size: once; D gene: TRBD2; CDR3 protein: CASLAGVADTQYF; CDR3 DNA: TGTGCTTCCCTAGCGGGAGTTGCAGATACGCAGTATTTT
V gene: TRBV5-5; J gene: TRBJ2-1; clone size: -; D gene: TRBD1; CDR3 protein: CASSSSDRLTEQFF; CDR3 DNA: TGTGCCAGCAGCTCATCGGACAGGTTGACTGAGCAGTTCTTC
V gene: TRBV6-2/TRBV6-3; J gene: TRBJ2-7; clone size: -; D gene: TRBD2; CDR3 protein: CASSYEASGRNEQYF; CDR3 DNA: TGTGCCAGCAGTTACGAAGCTAGCGGGAGAAACGAGCAGTACTTC
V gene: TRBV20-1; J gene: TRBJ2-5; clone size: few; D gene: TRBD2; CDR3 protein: CSVISGGKETQYF; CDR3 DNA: TGCAGTGTCATATCCGGGGGGAAAGAGACCCAGTACTTC
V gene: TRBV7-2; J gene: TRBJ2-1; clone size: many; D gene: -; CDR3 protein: CASSSNRAAYNEQFF; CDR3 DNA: TGTGCCAGCAGCTCGAACAGGGCTGCGTACAATGAGCAGTTCTTC
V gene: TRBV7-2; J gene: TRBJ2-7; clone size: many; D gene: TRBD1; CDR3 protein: CASSSLDRAWEQYF; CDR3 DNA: TGTGCCAGCAGCTCTTTAGACAGGGCCTGGGAGCAGTACTTC
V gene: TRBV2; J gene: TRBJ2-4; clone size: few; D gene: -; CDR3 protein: CAVLIGSKNIQYF; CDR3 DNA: TGTGCCGTCCTAATAGGCAGCAAAAACATTCAGTACTTC
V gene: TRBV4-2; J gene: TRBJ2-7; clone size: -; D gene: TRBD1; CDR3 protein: CASSQNLDRASYEQYF; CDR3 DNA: TGTGCCAGCAGCCAAAACTTGGACAGGGCGAGCTACGAGCAGTACTTC
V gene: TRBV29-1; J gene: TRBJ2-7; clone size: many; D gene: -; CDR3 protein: CSVERGADEQYF; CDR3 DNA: TGCAGCGTTGAACGGGGAGCCGACGAGCAGTACTTC
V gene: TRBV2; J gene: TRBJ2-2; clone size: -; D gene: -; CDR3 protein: CASSGAAGTGELFF; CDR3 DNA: TGTGCCAGCAGTGGTGCAGCGGGCACCGGGGAGCTGTTTTTT
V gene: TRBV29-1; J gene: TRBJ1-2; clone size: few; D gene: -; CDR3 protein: CSVVAEGSNYGYTF; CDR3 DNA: TGCAGCGTTGTAGCGGAGGGTTCTAACTATGGCTACACCTTC
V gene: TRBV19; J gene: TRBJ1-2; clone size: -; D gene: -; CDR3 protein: CATRKGRVEEYGYTF; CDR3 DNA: TGTGCCACCCGAAAGGGCAGGGTAGAAGAGTATGGCTACACCTTC
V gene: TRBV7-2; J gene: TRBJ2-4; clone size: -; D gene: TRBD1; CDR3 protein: CASSLEDRGWDIQYF; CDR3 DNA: TGTGCCAGCAGCTTAGAGGACAGGGGGTGGGACATTCAGTACTTC
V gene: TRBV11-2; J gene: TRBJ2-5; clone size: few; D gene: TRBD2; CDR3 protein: CASSLTGGAETQYF; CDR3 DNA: TGTGCCAGCAGCTTAACCGGGGGGGCCGAGACCCAGTACTTC